The present TCR beta chain was sequenced within a study of blood T cell repertoires in COVID-19. Study-level background: The United States, Italy and Spain provided the acute and convalescent COVID-19 samples.

After removal of 0 bases from V and 3 bases from J, the junction contained 10 bases not matched to a gene. The germline V gene encodes CDR1 SGHKS and CDR2 YYEKEE (reference sequence). The CDR3 sequence is 17 residues long. The data were produced by immunoSEQ multiplex PCR, yet TCRdb's version contains in-frame clones alone and is incomplete. The sample gives roughly 240,000 clones, approximately 86% of which show up once; approximately 1.5% is in the top ten. The sample consisted of peripheral blood. This receptor was identified in a woman aged 55-75 years who had recovered from COVID-19. This chain connects TRBV5-5 to TRBJ2-3; 7 bases line up with TRBD1. The CDR3 sequence: CASSLATGAMSTDTQYF. DNA for the CDR3: TGTGCCAGCAGCTTGGCAACAGGGGCCATGTCAACAGATACGCAGTATTTT.